A single T cell receptor beta chain is shown here with its context. The specificity of this receptor is unknown. No quality values exist for individual bases; no much larger clone is one base distant. The sequencing machine was an Illumina NovaSeq 6000. TCRalpha and TCRbeta cDNA libraries were built by 5'RACE with constant-segment primers, adding sample barcodes and unique molecular identifiers. Trizol reagent was used to extract RNA from every sample. Library amplification was performed in two PCR steps, and a second sample barcode and Illumina TruSeq adapters were introduced in the second step. Libraries were sequenced on an Illumina NovaSeq with 2 x 150 bp paired-end reads. From the authors' description of their analysis: Reads were demultiplexed and collapsed into UMI-guided consensus sequences with migec v1.2.7. Using mixcr v2.1.11, UMI consensuses were aligned to TRA and TRB V and J templates and then assembled into clonotypes. Clonotypes were classified as expanded or contracted when called significant by both edgeR and NoisET, with noise models trained on biological replicates. edgeR calls used a false discovery rate-adjusted p below 0.01 and a log2 fold-change threshold of 1. As an exploratory analysis of dynamics, max-normalized trajectories of the 1000 most abundant clonotypes were examined by PCA with hierarchical clustering. Each responding clone was given a CD4 or CD8 phenotype based on the CD4+ and CD8+ repertoires, which had been sequenced separately. TCRdb trimmed public reads at Q25 via fastp, called clones via MiXCR and kept in-frame beta chains. Rows matching on CDR3 protein sequence are summarized as one entry with the most common DNA and genes. Clone size and V and J calls follow TCRdb, not the original study. This sample has approximately 350,000 distinct CDR3 sequences in its table, and under 15% of those were observed once. The ten biggest clones cover around a fifth of the sample.

The data are from a study of T-cell memory formation after mild COVID-19 (dated by TCRdb to the early 2020s). Context from the whole study: TCR sequence clusters from the two donors were largely donor specific. T-cell clones expanding and contracting after mild COVID-19 in two donors were tracked by longitudinal TCRalpha and TCRbeta repertoire sequencing. Two young, previously healthy adult volunteers made up the cohort, one male and one female. Overall study outcomes, separate from this receptor: The study included only a couple of mild cases, and larger cohorts that include severe cases with pre-infection samples were judged to be necessary. From day 15 to 85, contracting clones showed balanced CD4/CD8 phenotypes, whereas a second wave of clones that expanded from day 15 to 37 leaned towards CD4+. Contracting CD4+ clones were found mainly in CM and EM memory subsets, while CD8+ clones were enriched in EMRA. The second-wave clones that peaked on day 37 were not confirmed to be SARS-CoV-2 specific. Some responding clones were detected in pre-infection memory, which suggested that pre-existing cross-reactive memory T cells had joined the SARS-CoV-2 response.

Ficoll-Paque density gradient centrifugation was the method used to isolate PBMCs. The source is a man aged 18 to 29 who had mild COVID-19 (a few samples of this study predate the infection). The sample titles of this study are shuffled in the database, so cell type and time point are left out; the donor was told from shared clones. Material: PBMCs or a T cell subset sorted from them (not recorded which).

The DNA sequence reads TGTGCCAGCAGCTCCTCATATGCGACTAGCGGGAGTTACGAGCAGTACGTC. It codes for CASSSSYATSGSYEQYV. This sequence uses TRBV7-9 and TRBJ2-7; 12 middle bases align to TRBD2. After removal of 4 bases from V and 4 bases from J, the junction retains 11 bases not matched to a gene. The cysteine opens and the valine closes a CDR3 of 17 amino acids. Only CDR3 DNA is held: 51 bases, read in frame from base 1. In the germline V gene (reference sequence), CDR1 corresponds to SEHNR and CDR2 to FQNEAQ.